This T cell receptor (beta chain) derives from a study of beta chain features in type 1 diabetes (dated by TCRdb to between 2018 and 2020). About the investigation overall: Mean age, gender distribution, total cell number and subset yield did not differ between patients and healthy donors. A total of roughly 98,000,000 sorted cells were examined across all samples, and a strong correlation was observed between cell number per subset and RNA yield. In the study, recently diagnosed type 1 diabetes patients and matched healthy donors were compared on the TCRB repertoires of their sorted circulating CD4+ T cell subsets. Regulatory and stem cell-like memory subsets were isolated from only 8 patients and about 8 healthy donors, whereas naive and central memory subsets came from all 30 or so donors.

Each donor gave one peripheral blood draw, roughly 0.11 L on average, collected into heparinised tubes. A BD FACSAria II and a panel including CD45RO, CCR7, CD25, CD127, CD95 and CD27 were used to sort naive, central memory, regulatory and stem cell-like memory CD4+ T cells. Every sorted population had a purity above 95%. Right away, PBMCs were isolated by Lymphoprep density gradient centrifugation and were stained directly, with no culture step. So that batch effects would be minimized, each experiment stained and sorted samples in pairs, pairing one healthy donor with one patient. V drops 4 bases and J drops 3 bases, leaving 7 bases in between. From a lookup of the germline V gene, CDR1 and CDR2 are SGHRS and YFSETQ. The CDR3 holds 12 amino acids from the cysteine to the phenylalanine. Only the CDR3 DNA is retained, 36 bases long and in frame from the first base. This clone was counted only a few times. Its antigen specificity is not known. No qualities accompany the bases; no much larger clone lies one base away.

The investigation overall reported the following: Shorter templates might be favored by PCR, yet because patient and control samples were amplified and corrected together, any such skew would affect both groups equally. At VDJ recombination sites, patients with type 1 diabetes made fewer insertions and deleted more nucleotides, a pattern implying thymic rearrangement abnormalities. Type 1 diabetes patients showed a moderate but significant shortening of TCRB CDR3 length in all four CD4+ subsets. The naive, central memory and regulatory TCRB repertoires appeared to resemble one another more closely among patients than among healthy donors. Only small numbers of individuals were included in the HLA sub-analyses, which left unresolved whether HLA type had any influence on TCRB rearrangement. Because cDNA rather than genomic DNA was sequenced, highly expressing activated cells could have been over-represented, although no difference in activation and CD3 levels was found between groups.

The High Capacity cDNA Reverse Transcription Kit was used to reverse transcribe all of the isolated RNA, meaning that expressed TCRB transcripts were what got sequenced. Deep immunoSEQ sequencing was performed on naive, central memory and regulatory T cell samples, with an average of approximately 3.9 million total reads per sample. Sorted cells were lysed in RLT buffer, and RNA was extracted using DNase-treated RNeasy Micro or Mini kits according to cell number. Each cell subset was processed separately to prevent cross-contamination, with patient and healthy donor samples processed together. The immunoSEQ multiplex PCR was used to amplify TCRB sequences from cDNA, generating 87-bp fragments that spanned the CDR3 region. Sequencing of the amplicons was performed on the Illumina HiSeq platform. In the authors' own workflow: Synthetic template baselines were used to correct PCR bias computationally, reads within Hamming distance 2 were collapsed together, and singletons that could not be merged were discarded. Reads were aligned to IMGT to assign V, D and J genes, CDR3 length, and insertions or deletions at six rearrangement sites. Within each subset, clonotype counts were normalized to sorted cell number, after which true diversity and Gini coefficients were computed with the tcR R package. The overlap coefficient, calculated on TCRB nucleotide sequences, was used to quantify repertoire sharing. Out-of-frame TCRB sequences from naive cells were analyzed as a proxy for the pre-selection repertoire. TCRdb's version of the immuneACCESS table is confined to in-frame rearrangements and falls short of the full clone set. An unresolved V gene accounts for under half of the shortfall where checked; the remainder is of unknown origin. For V, J and clone size, that table is used; D and trimming come from the DNA. Present in this sample are about 620,000 clones, 15% to 18% of which were seen just once. The ten largest clones capture about 0.087% of the sample.

The TCR was taken from a man aged 18 to 30 in good health. Material: naive CD4+ T cells from blood. The label giving this sample's cell subset or site can be read as: true naive CD4+ T cells. The sequence is built from TRBV5-1 and TRBJ1-1; the D gene is unclear. The CDR3 region: CASSTRDTEAFF. The base sequence is TGCGCCAGCAGCACCCGGGACACTGAAGCTTTCTTT.